Presented here are 32 T cell receptor beta chains from one specimen sequenced in a study of technical replicates of blood from several donors. Sequencing was performed with immunoSEQ multiplex PCR; in TCRdb, only in-frame clones are kept and a portion is missing. This table has under 85,000 clones, more than 90% appearing once. Input material: T cells isolated from PBMCs. All receptors derive from a human donor in good health.

This chain uses TRBV29-1 with TRBJ1-1; possibly TRBD1 for D (6 bases). The CDR3 runs 14 residues. Per the germline V gene, CDR1 is SQVTM and CDR2 is ANQGSEA. V was trimmed by 6 bases and J by 7 bases, leaving 21 bases between them. CDR3 sequence reads: CSVLPQGSGGEAFF. The CDR3 DNA sequence: TGCAGCGTCCTACCTCAGGGGAGCGGTGGTGAAGCTTTCTTT.

The chain joins TRBV5-4 to TRBJ1-2; 9 positions agree with TRBD1. Per the germline V gene, CDR1 is SGHNT and CDR2 is YYREEE (reference sequence). The V and J ends lost 0 bases and 6 bases, in that order; junction bases with no gene match: 6. The CDR3 loop spans 15 amino acids. The CDR3 DNA reads TGTGCCAGCAGCTTGGCGTCCGGGACAGGGAATGGCTACACCTTC. This codes for CASSLASGTGNGYTF. Supplemented by reference TRBV5-4 and TRBJ1-2, the full variable domain reads ETGVTQSPTHLIKTRGQQVTLRCSSQSGHNTVSWYQQALGQGPQFIFQYYREEENGRGNFPPRFSGLQFPNYSSELNVNALELDDSALYLCASSLASGTGNGYTFGSGTRLTVV.

The V gene is TRBV4-1, the J gene TRBJ2-2; 8 positions match TRBD1. CDR3 size: 15 residues. V lost 1 base to trimming and J lost 6 bases; unmatched junction nucleotides: 4. From germline, CDR1 is MGHRA and CDR2 YSYEKL. The CDR3 DNA sequence: TGCGCCAGCAGCCAAGGACAGGGGTTTGCCGGGGAGCTGTTTTTT. It specifies CASSQGQGFAGELFF.

The chain couples TRBV19 to TRBJ2-2; TRBD1 matches 9 bases. CDR3 size: 15 residues. With 8 bases clipped from V and 3 bases from J, the junction kept 7 bases outside the gene matches. Germline V gene data show CDR1 as LNHDA and CDR2 as SQIVND (reference sequence). The chain's CDR3 is CASGSGTGYTGELFF. CDR3 in DNA: TGTGCCAGTGGATCCGGGACAGGGTACACCGGGGAGCTGTTTTTT. The full variable domain, in which reference TRBV19 and TRBJ2-2 provide the parts outside the CDR3, is DGGITQSPKYLFRKEGQNVTLSCEQNLNHDAMYWYRQDPGQGLRLIYYSQIVNDFQKGDIAEGYSVSREKKESFPLTVTSAQKNPTAFYLCASGSGTGYTGELFFGEGSRLTVL.

This clone was recorded only once. The chain uses TRBV6-1 and TRBJ1-1; D gene unclear. Germline CDR1 reads MNHNS; CDR2 reads SASEGT. The CDR3 consists of 12 residues. V was clipped by 4 bases and J by 5 bases, with 8 bases between them. The CDR3 sequence: CASSASRTEAFF. DNA of the CDR3: TGTGCCAGCAGTGCATCCAGGACTGAAGCTTTCTTT.

The gene calls are TRBV7-2 and TRBJ2-1; 7 nucleotides agree with TRBD2. The CDR3 has 15 amino acids. The V and J ends lost 3 bases and 9 bases, in that order; junction bases with no gene match: 11. Germline loops: CDR1 SGHTA, CDR2 FQGNSA. For the CDR3, the DNA is TGTGCCAGCAGCTTGGTCGGGAGGACCGCCGGTGAGCAGTTCTTC. Translated, it gives CASSLVGRTAGEQFF.

The gene calls are TRBV29-1 and TRBJ2-3, with 7 bases lining up with TRBD1. J gave up 1 base and V 6 bases, and 10 bases lay outside the gene matches. Germline loops: CDR1 SQVTM, CDR2 ANQGSEA. The CDR3 covers 15 residues. CDR3 nucleotides: TGCAGCGTCGACACAGGGGTAGGAGGCACAGATACGCAGTATTTT. Translated, it gives CSVDTGVGGTDTQYF.

The chain links TRBV11-3 to TRBJ2-3, with D tentatively TRBD2 (5 bases). Germline V gene data show CDR1 as SGHNT and CDR2 as YENEEA. This CDR3 has 13 residues. Deletions cut 6 bases from V and 2 bases from J, with 9 bases between. For the CDR3, the DNA is TGTGCCAGCAGTGGACTCGACACAGATACGCAGTATTTT. Translated, it gives CASSGLDTDTQYF.

The chain joins TRBV9 to TRBJ2-1, with 9 bases matching TRBD2. V was clipped by 3 bases and J by 7 bases; unmatched bases: 8. CDR3 length equals 15 residues. Germline lookup yields CDR1 SGDLS and CDR2 YYNGEE. CDR3 in amino acids: CASSDSGGWGNEQFF. The CDR3 DNA is TGTGCCAGCAGCGATAGCGGGGGTTGGGGGAATGAGCAGTTCTTC. The variable domain in full, completed from reference TRBV9 and TRBJ2-1, reads DSGVTQTPKHLITATGQRVTLRCSPRSGDLSVYWYQQSLDQGLQFLIQYYNGEERAKGNILERFSAQQFPDLHSELNLSSLELGDSALYFCASSDSGGWGNEQFFGPGTRLTVL.

The CDR3 loop reads CAWTPGTSGTDTQYF. The CDR3 bases are TGTGCCTGGACTCCGGGAACTAGCGGGACAGATACGCAGTATTTT. The chain uses TRBV30 and TRBJ2-3; 9 bases match TRBD2. CDR1 and CDR2 (germline): GTSNPN, SVGIG (reference sequence). This CDR3 has 15 amino acids. The ends lost 4 bases at V and 3 bases at J; junction bases unmatched: 8.

V is TRBV11-3 and J is TRBJ2-2; the D gene is possibly TRBD2 (5 bases). The CDR3 runs 17 residues. The V gene lost 7 bases and the J gene lost 2 bases, with 20 bases spanning the gap. CDR1 and CDR2 (germline): SGHNT, YENEEA. CDR3 protein: CASTLMRVRSNTGELFF. The CDR3 nucleotides read TGTGCCAGCACCCTCATGAGGGTCCGATCAAACACCGGGGAGCTGTTTTTT.

J is TRBJ2-7 and V is TRBV27; TRBD2 matches at 8 bases. Germline trimming cut 6 bases from V and 3 bases from J; bases unmatched to any gene: 13. Germline V gives CDR1 MNHEY, CDR2 SMNVEV (reference sequence). CDR3 size: 16 residues. CDR3 sequence reads: CASSTPGLAGVYEQYF. CDR3 DNA sequence: TGTGCCAGCAGCACCCCGGGGCTAGCGGGCGTCTACGAGCAGTACTTC.

The chain has TRBV6-1 and TRBJ2-3; 7 positions match TRBD1. Trimming took 10 bases from V and 4 from J; bases not matched to a gene: 11. The germline CDR1 and CDR2 sequences are MNHNS and SASEGT. The length of the CDR3 is 14 residues. The CDR3 protein is CATLFDRAADTQYF. CDR3 nucleotide sequence: TGTGCCACCCTCTTCGACAGGGCGGCAGATACGCAGTATTTT.

The chain employs TRBV5-6 and TRBJ2-4, with TRBD1 matching over 9 bases. CDR1 SGHDT and CDR2 YYEEEE come from the germline V gene. This CDR3 has 13 residues. The trim removed 4 bases at V and 6 bases at J, leaving 2 bases unmatched. Here the CDR3 DNA reads TGTGCCAGCAGCGTGGACAGGGGAAACATTCAGTACTTC. It codes for CASSVDRGNIQYF.

The chain combines TRBV2 with TRBJ2-5; possibly TRBD2 for D (5 bases). Germline V CDR1 and CDR2: SNHLY, FYNNEI. The V end was cut by 2 bases, the J end by 5 bases, with 18 bases between. This CDR3 region has 16 residues. CDR3 residues: CASSEKRLGVGETQYF. In DNA, the CDR3 is TGTGCCAGCAGTGAAAAACGTCTCGGGGTCGGGGAGACCCAGTACTTC.

The chain employs TRBV15 and TRBJ2-1; TRBD2 matches at 10 bases. The germline V gene has CDR1 LNHNV and CDR2 YYDKDF (reference sequence). J gave up 0 bases and V 4 bases, and 0 bases lay outside the gene matches. There are 15 residues in the CDR3. CDR3 residues: CATSTSGSSYNEQFF. The CDR3 nucleotides are TGTGCCACCAGCACTAGCGGGAGCTCCTACAATGAGCAGTTCTTC. Filled out from reference TRBV15 and TRBJ2-1, the complete variable domain reads DAMVIQNPRYQVTQFGKPVTLSCSQTLNHNVMYWYQQKSSQAPKLLFHYYDKDFNNEADTPDNFQSRRPNTSFCFLDIRSPGLGDTAMYLCATSTSGSSYNEQFFGPGTRLTVL.

The V gene is TRBV27, the J gene TRBJ2-1; TRBD2 might be the D (5 bases). CDR1 is MNHEY and CDR2 is SMNVEV in the germline V gene (reference sequence). This CDR3 is 14 amino acids long. The ends were cut back, 7 bases at V and 3 bases at J, with 13 bases in the middle. The CDR3 DNA follows: TGTGCCAGCAATCCCGGGGTACTCTACAATGAGCAGTTCTTC. Its protein is CASNPGVLYNEQFF.

The CDR3 coding sequence is TGTGCCAGCAGCCCTGGACAGGGGGGAGTGAACACTGAAGCTTTCTTT. Translation: CASSPGQGGVNTEAFF. The chain joins TRBV7-2 to TRBJ1-1; the match to TRBD1 covers 10 bases. The V gene's germline CDR1 is SGHTA and CDR2 FQGNSA. With V trimmed by 5 bases and J by 0 bases, 6 bases remained unmatched. The CDR3 consists of 16 residues.

V is TRBV5-1 and J is TRBJ2-1, with TRBD1 matching over 7 bases. Germline CDR1 and CDR2: SGHRS and YFSETQ. V lost 3 bases to trimming and J lost 6 bases; unmatched junction nucleotides: 9. CDR3 length: 15 amino acids. CDR3: CASSSVAGGANEQFF. CDR3 DNA: TGCGCCAGCAGCTCAGTAGCAGGGGGAGCCAATGAGCAGTTCTTC.

The chain links TRBV19 to TRBJ2-1, with TRBD2 as a possible D gene (6 bases). CDR1 is LNHDA, CDR2 SQIVND, per germline (reference sequence). The CDR3 contains 13 residues. Deletions cut 6 bases from V and 9 bases from J, with 15 bases between. In nucleotides, the CDR3 is TGTGCCAGTAGCAACGAGCGGGTGGCTGAGCAGTTCTTC. The encoded protein is CASSNERVAEQFF.

V gene TRBV4-1 combines with J gene TRBJ1-3, with D unresolved. The CDR3 consists of 16 residues. In germline, CDR1 is MGHRA, CDR2 YSYEKL. Trimming took 4 bases from V and 0 from J, leaving 13 bases between them. The CDR3 reads CASSLQSPLSGNTIYF. CDR3 DNA sequence: TGCGCCAGCAGCCTGCAGTCCCCTCTCTCTGGAAACACCATATATTTT.

V and J are TRBV27 and TRBJ2-7; tentative D call: TRBD2 (5 bases). V gave up 6 bases and J gave up 3 bases, with 18 bases separating them. Germline V gene data show CDR1 as MNHEY and CDR2 as SMNVEV (reference sequence). The CDR3 consists of 15 residues. The CDR3 spells CASSRTPTQRYEQYF. CDR3 in DNA: TGTGCCAGCAGCCGGACTCCCACCCAGCGCTACGAGCAGTACTTC.

About this clone itself: One end of the junction does not line up with germline, which may come from a read error. V usage is TRBV7-7 and J usage is TRBJ1-5, with D maybe TRBD1 (5 bases). Germline V gene lookup returns CDR1 SSHAT and CDR2 FNYEAQ (reference sequence). CDR3 length: 15 amino acids. Here the CDR3 DNA reads TGTGCTAGCAGCTCAGGGTTGCAGGGCCGGCAGCCCCAGCATTTT. This gives the protein CASSSGLQGRQPQHF.

This clone was counted a single time. The chain combines TRBV5-1 with TRBJ1-1; 7 positions agree with TRBD1. J gave up 3 bases and V 1 base, and 6 bases lay outside the gene matches. Looked up from germline, CDR1 is SGHRS and CDR2 is YFSETQ. The CDR3 is made up of 15 amino acids. The chain's CDR3 is CASSLTDTGDTEAFF. The CDR3 DNA reads TGCGCCAGCAGCTTGACCGATACAGGGGACACTGAAGCTTTCTTT. The full variable domain, in which reference TRBV5-1 and TRBJ1-1 provide the parts outside the CDR3, is KAGVTQTPRYLIKTRGQQVTLSCSPISGHRSVSWYQQTPGQGLQFLFEYFSETQRNKGNFPGRFSGRQFSNSRSEMNVSTLELGDSALYLCASSLTDTGDTEAFFGQGTRLTVV.

The chain has TRBV2 and TRBJ2-3, with TRBD2 as a possible D gene (6 bases). CDR1 is SNHLY, CDR2 FYNNEI, per germline. The CDR3 is 14 amino acids. Trimming stripped 6 bases from V and 1 base from J, with 11 bases between. This CDR3 is CASRPEGRTDTQYF. The CDR3 coding sequence is TGTGCCAGCAGGCCGGAGGGCCGCACAGATACGCAGTATTTT.

The sample holds one count of this clone. The chain uses TRBV5-5 and TRBJ2-7; 8 bases are a match to TRBD2. Germline V lookup: CDR1 SGHKS, CDR2 YYEKEE (reference sequence). The V gene end was trimmed by 0 bases and the J gene end by 5 bases; junction bases not matched to a gene: 10. The length of the CDR3 is 16 residues. CDR3 in DNA: TGTGCCAGCAGCTTGGTAGCGGGGCAGGGAGAAAACGAGCAGTACTTC. Residues: CASSLVAGQGENEQYF.

This chain uses TRBV11-3 with TRBJ1-1; D might be TRBD1 (6 bases). Between the trimmed V and J ends, which lost 2 bases and 11 bases, there was a span of 15 bases. In germline, CDR1 is SGHNT, CDR2 YENEEA. The length of the CDR3 is 13 residues. The CDR3 reads CASSLIRGPEAFF. DNA of the CDR3: TGTGCCAGCAGCTTAATCAGGGGCCCGGAGGCTTTCTTT.

This chain uses TRBV7-9 with TRBJ2-1, with D possibly being TRBD1 (5 bases). Germline assignment: CDR1 SEHNR and CDR2 FQNEAQ (reference sequence). V lost 4 bases to trimming and J lost 5 bases, with 18 bases between them. The CDR3 runs 16 residues. The CDR3 nucleotides are TGTGCCAGCAGCTATAGTGGTCAGGGCCGGGACAATGAGCAGTTCTTC. Translation gives CASSYSGQGRDNEQFF.

CDR3 residues: CASSSRGSYNEQFF. CDR3 nucleotide sequence: TGTGCCAGTAGTAGCAGGGGCTCCTACAATGAGCAGTTCTTC. This rearrangement joins TRBV19 to TRBJ2-1, with D perhaps matching TRBD1 (6 bases). V was shortened by 4 bases and J by 0 bases, with 7 bases between the two germline ends. CDR3 length equals 14 residues. Germline V gene data show CDR1 as LNHDA and CDR2 as SQIVND (reference sequence).

This clone has only one observation. The CDR3 loop is CASSLDRSVGYTF. Here the CDR3 DNA reads TGTGCCAGCAGTCTGGACAGGTCCGTTGGCTACACCTTC. The chain couples TRBV27 to TRBJ1-2, with 7 bases identical to TRBD1. Germline lookup yields CDR1 MNHEY and CDR2 SMNVEV (reference sequence). Trimming took 5 bases from V and 7 from J; bases not matched to a gene: 7. The CDR3 length is 13 residues.

This chain links TRBV5-6 with TRBJ1-4, with a weak D call TRBD1 (5 bases). Germline values: CDR1 SGHDT, CDR2 YYEEEE. The CDR3 extends over 16 amino acids. Trimming pared 0 bases from V and 3 bases from J, leaving 12 bases between. The CDR3 coding sequence is TGTGCCAGCAGCTTGGTAGGGCAGGGCGCTAATGAAAAACTGTTTTTT. It encodes CASSLVGQGANEKLFF.

The CDR3 sequence: CASSLERGRGSYEQYF. The DNA of the CDR3 is TGTGCCAGCAGCTTAGAACGCGGGAGGGGCTCCTACGAGCAGTACTTC. V gene TRBV7-2 combines with J gene TRBJ2-7; 9 nucleotides align to TRBD2. The V and J ends lost 1 base and 0 bases, in that order; junction bases with no gene match: 4. Germline V gene data show CDR1 as SGHTA and CDR2 as FQGNSA. This CDR3 has 16 residues.